This T cell receptor beta chain emerged from a study of CD8+CD57+ T cells in acquired aplastic anemia. Study-level information: DNA per sorted CD4+ or CD8+ sample ranged about 0.2 to 30 ug, averaging around 3 ug. Study observations and caveats: Found in both controls and patients were fewer than 35 CD8+ CDR3 sequences.

Whoever was chosen for sequencing had shown CD8+CD57+ cell expansion by flow cytometry. By the time of blood sampling, patients had still received no therapy. With regard to this clonotype: Its antigen is still unknown.

The TCR beta profiling, which covered VDJ combination and CDR3 sequence, was carried out using genomic DNA as the template. TCRdb fed the reads into MiXCR, producing one record per CDR3 protein. The sample includes around 430,000 distinct CDR3 sequences, over 25% of them seen just once. The CDR3 length is 15 residues. Losses at the gene ends were 5 bases for V and 5 bases for J; bases not matched to a gene: 10. The source material was sorted CD4+, CD8+, or CD8+CD57+ T cells (not recorded which) from PBMCs. The V and J genes are TRBV12-3 or TRBV12-4 and TRBJ2-7, with 9 nucleotides matching TRBD1. This clonotype was obtained from a human donor with aplastic anemia. The CDR3 DNA is TGTGCCAGCAGTCTGCCCGGGACAGGGTGGGACGAGCAGTACTTC. Protein product: CASSLPGTGWDEQYF.